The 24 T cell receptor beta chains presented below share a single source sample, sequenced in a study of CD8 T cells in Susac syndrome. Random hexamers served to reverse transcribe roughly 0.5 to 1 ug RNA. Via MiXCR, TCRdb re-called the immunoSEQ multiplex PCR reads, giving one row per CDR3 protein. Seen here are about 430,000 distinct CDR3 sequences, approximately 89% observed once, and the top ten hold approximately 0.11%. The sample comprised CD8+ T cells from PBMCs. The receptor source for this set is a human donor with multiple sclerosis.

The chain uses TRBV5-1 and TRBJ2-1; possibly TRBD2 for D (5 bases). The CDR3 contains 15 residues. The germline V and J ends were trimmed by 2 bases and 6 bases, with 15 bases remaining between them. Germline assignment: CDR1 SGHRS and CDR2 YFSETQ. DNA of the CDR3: TGCGCCAGCAGCTTTTTGGGAGTTTTTGGCAATGAGCAGTTCTTC. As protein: CASSFLGVFGNEQFF.

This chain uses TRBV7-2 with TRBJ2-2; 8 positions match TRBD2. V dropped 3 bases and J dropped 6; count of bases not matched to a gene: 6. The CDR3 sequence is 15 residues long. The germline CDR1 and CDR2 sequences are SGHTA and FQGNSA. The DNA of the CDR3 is TGTGCCAGCAGCTTCTTTAGCGGGATCGCCGGGGAGCTGTTTTTT. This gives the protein CASSFFSGIAGELFF.

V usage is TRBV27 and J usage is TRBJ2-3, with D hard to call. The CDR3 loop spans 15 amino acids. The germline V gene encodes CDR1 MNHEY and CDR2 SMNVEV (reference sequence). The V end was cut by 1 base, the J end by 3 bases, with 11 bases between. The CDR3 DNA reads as TGTGCCAGCAGTTTATTAGGGTGGGATACAGATACGCAGTATTTT. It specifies CASSLLGWDTDTQYF.

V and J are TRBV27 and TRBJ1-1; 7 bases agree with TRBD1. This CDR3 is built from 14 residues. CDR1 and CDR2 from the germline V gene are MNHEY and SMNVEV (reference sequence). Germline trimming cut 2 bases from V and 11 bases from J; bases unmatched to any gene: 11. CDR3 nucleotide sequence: TGTGCCAGCAGTTTACAACCCGGGACGACAGGGGCTTTCTTT. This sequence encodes CASSLQPGTTGAFF.

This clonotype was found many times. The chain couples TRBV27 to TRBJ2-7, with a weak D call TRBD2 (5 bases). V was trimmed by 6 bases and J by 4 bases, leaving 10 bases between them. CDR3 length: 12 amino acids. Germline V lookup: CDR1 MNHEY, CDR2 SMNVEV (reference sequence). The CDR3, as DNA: TGTGCCAGCAGCTTAACGGGGTACGAGCAGTACTTC. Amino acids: CASSLTGYEQYF.

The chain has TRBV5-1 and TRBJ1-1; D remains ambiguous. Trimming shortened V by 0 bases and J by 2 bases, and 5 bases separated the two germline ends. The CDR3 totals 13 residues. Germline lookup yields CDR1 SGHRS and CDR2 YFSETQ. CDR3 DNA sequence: TGCGCCAGCAGCTTGGAATACAACACTGAAGCTTTCTTT. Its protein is CASSLEYNTEAFF. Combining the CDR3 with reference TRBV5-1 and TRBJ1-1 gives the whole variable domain KAGVTQTPRYLIKTRGQQVTLSCSPISGHRSVSWYQQTPGQGLQFLFEYFSETQRNKGNFPGRFSGRQFSNSRSEMNVSTLELGDSALYLCASSLEYNTEAFFGQGTRLTVV.

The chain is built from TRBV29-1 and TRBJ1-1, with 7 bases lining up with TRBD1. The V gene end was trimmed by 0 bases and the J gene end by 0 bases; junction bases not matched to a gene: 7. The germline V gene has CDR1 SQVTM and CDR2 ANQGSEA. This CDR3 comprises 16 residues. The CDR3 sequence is CSVEDWTGGMNTEAFF. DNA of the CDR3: TGCAGCGTTGAAGATTGGACAGGTGGTATGAACACTGAAGCTTTCTTT.

CDR3 region: CASSSGRDPHYYEQYF. The CDR3 nucleotides are TGTGCCAGCAGCTCGGGCCGGGACCCTCATTACTACGAGCAGTACTTC. This rearrangement joins TRBV7-9 to TRBJ2-7; D assignment may be TRBD1 or TRBD2 (5 bases each). Germline V CDR1 and CDR2: SEHNR, FQNEAQ (reference sequence). Trimming stripped 4 bases from V and 3 bases from J, with 19 bases between. The CDR3 loop spans 16 amino acids.

In DNA, the CDR3 is TGCAGCGTTGAAGAGATGGGACTAGCAGATAATGAGCAGTTCTTC. Translation gives CSVEEMGLADNEQFF. The V call is TRBV29-1, the J call TRBJ2-1; 9 bases match TRBD2. J was trimmed by 7 bases and V by 0 bases; bases with no gene match: 7. The CDR3 sequence is 15 residues long. Per germline, CDR1 SQVTM and CDR2 ANQGSEA.

The CDR3 DNA sequence: TGTGCCAGCACCGAGGGGACAGGCGATCCATCCTACGAGCAGTACTTC. Its translation: CASTEGTGDPSYEQYF. This chain links TRBV2 with TRBJ2-7; TRBD1 matches 8 bases. This CDR3 region has 16 residues. Germline CDR1 is SNHLY and CDR2 is FYNNEI. The V segment lost 7 bases and the J segment 1 base; nucleotides outside the gene matches: 12. Full variable domain (rest looked up from reference TRBV2 and TRBJ2-7): EPEVTQTPSHQVTQMGQEVILRCVPISNHLYFYWYRQILGQKVEFLVSFYNNEISEKSEIFDDQFSVERPDGSNFTLKIRSTKLEDSAMYFCASTEGTGDPSYEQYFGPGTRLTVT.

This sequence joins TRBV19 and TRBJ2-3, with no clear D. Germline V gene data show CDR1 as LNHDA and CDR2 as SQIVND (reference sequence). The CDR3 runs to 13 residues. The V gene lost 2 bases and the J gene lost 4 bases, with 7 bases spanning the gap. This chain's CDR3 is CASSIYSPDTQYF. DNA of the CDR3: TGTGCCAGTAGTATATACAGTCCAGATACGCAGTATTTT.

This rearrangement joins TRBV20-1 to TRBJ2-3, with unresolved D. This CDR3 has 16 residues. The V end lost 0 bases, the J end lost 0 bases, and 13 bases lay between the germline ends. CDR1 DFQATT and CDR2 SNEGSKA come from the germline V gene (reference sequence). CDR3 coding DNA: TGCAGTGCTAGAGATCCCCACTTTTCTAGCACAGATACGCAGTATTTT. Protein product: CSARDPHFSSTDTQYF.

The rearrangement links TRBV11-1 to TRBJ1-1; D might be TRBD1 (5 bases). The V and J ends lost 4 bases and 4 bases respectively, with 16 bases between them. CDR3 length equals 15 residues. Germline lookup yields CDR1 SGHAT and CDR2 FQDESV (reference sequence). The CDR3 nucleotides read TGTGCCAGCAGCTGGGGGGAAAACTCGGCCACTGAAGCTTTCTTT. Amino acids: CASSWGENSATEAFF.

CDR3 in DNA: TGTGCCAGCAGGCCGGAGACAGGCTTCTACGAGCAGTACTTC. It specifies CASRPETGFYEQYF. V and J are TRBV12-3 or TRBV12-4 and TRBJ2-7, with D possibly TRBD1 on 6 matching bases. The CDR3 has 14 residues. V was trimmed by 6 bases and J by 3 bases, leaving 15 bases between them.

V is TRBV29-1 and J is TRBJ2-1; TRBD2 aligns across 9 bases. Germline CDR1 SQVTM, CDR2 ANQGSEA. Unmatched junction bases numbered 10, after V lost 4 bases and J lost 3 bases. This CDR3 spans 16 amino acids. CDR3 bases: TGCAGCGTTGTGTACGCGGGGGGGAGGGTCTACAATGAGCAGTTCTTC. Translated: CSVVYAGGRVYNEQFF.

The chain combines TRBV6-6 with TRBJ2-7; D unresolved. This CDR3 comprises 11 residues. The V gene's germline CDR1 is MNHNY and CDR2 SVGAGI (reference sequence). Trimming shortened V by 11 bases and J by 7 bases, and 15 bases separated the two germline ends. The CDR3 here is CALTPTWEQYF. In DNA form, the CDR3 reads TGTGCCCTTACTCCTACGTGGGAGCAGTACTTC.

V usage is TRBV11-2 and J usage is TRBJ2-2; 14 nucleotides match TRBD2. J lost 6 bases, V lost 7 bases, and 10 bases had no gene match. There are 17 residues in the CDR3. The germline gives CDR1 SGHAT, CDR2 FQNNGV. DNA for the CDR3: TGTGCCAGCATGGCCCCGACTAGCGGGAGGGGACCCGGGGAGCTGTTTTTT. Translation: CASMAPTSGRGPGELFF.

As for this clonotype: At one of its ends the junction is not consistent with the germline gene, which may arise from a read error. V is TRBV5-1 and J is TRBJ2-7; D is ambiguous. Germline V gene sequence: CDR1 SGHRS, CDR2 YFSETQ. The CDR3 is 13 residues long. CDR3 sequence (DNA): TGCGCCAGCACTCTCGGAACCTCCTACGAGCAGCACTTC. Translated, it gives CASTLGTSYEQHF.

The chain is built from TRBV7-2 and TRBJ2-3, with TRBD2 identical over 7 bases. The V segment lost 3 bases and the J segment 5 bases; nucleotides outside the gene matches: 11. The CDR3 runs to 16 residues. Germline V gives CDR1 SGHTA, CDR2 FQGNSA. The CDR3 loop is CASSFSAGEGKDTQYF. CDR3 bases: TGTGCCAGCAGCTTTAGTGCGGGAGAGGGGAAAGATACGCAGTATTTT.

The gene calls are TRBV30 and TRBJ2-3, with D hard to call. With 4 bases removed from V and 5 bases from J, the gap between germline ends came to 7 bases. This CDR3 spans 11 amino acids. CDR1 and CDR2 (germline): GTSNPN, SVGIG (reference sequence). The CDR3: CAWTLRDTQYF. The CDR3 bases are TGTGCCTGGACCCTCCGAGATACGCAGTATTTT.

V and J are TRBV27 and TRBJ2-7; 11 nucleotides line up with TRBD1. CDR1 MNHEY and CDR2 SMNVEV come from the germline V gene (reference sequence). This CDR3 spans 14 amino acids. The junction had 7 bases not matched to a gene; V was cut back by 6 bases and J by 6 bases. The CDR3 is CASSIGQGAGEQYF. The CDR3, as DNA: TGTGCCAGCAGCATCGGACAGGGGGCGGGCGAGCAGTACTTC.

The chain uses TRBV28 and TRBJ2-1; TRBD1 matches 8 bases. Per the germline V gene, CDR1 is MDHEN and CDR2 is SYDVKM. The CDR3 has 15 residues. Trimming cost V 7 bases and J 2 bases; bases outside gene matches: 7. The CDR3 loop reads CASTKDRDAYNEQFF. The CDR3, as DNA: TGTGCCAGCACCAAGGACAGGGACGCCTACAATGAGCAGTTCTTC.

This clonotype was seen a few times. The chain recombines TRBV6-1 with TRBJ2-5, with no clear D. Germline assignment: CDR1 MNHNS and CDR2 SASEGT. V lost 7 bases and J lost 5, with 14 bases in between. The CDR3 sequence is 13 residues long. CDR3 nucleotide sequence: TGTGCCAGCACCGCAAATGGGTTGGAGACCCAGTACTTC. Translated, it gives CASTANGLETQYF.

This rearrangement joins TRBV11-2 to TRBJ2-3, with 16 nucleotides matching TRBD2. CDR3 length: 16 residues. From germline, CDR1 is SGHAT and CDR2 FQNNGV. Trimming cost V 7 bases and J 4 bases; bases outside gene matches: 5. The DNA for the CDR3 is TGTGCCAGCATCCAAGGGACTAGCGGGAGGGCAGATACGCAGTATTTT. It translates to CASIQGTSGRADTQYF.